Below, 13 T cell receptor beta chains from the same sample are listed, as sequenced in a study of T cell repertoires in cytomegalovirus infection. TCRdb reprocessed the reads via MiXCR and lists one record per CDR3 protein. The data show some 54,000 distinct CDR3 sequences, about 19% seen once. Their specific antigens are unknown. The sample was CD8+ T cells from cultured PBMCs, taken from culture after CMV antigen stimulation. Receptor source: a human donor in good health (CMV status not recorded). Some clones in this sample may be carry-over from other donors' samples.

This clonotype was detected only a few times. This chain links TRBV4-1 with TRBJ2-7; maybe TRBD1 (6 bases). This CDR3 has 15 residues. Trimming left V 1 base short and J 0 bases short, with 10 bases between. Germline V CDR1 and CDR2: MGHRA, YSYEKL. CDR3: CASSQGQESSYEQYF. The CDR3 DNA is TGCGCCAGCAGCCAAGGACAGGAGAGCTCCTACGAGCAGTACTTC.

This chain uses TRBV7-8 with TRBJ1-5; unclear D gene. The V gene lost 6 bases and the J gene lost 1 base, with 7 bases spanning the gap. CDR1 is SGHVS and CDR2 is FQNEAQ in the germline V gene. The CDR3 extends over 13 amino acids. As DNA, the CDR3 is TGTGCCAGCAGGGGAAGGAGCAATCAGCCCCAGCATTTT. Encoded protein: CASRGRSNQPQHF.

V usage is TRBV5-1 and J usage is TRBJ1-3; a weak D match, TRBD1 (5 bases). From germline, CDR1 is SGHRS and CDR2 YFSETQ. The V gene lost 3 bases and the J gene lost 0 bases, with 25 bases spanning the gap. The CDR3 runs to 20 residues. CDR3 nucleotides: TGCGCCAGCAGCTGGACGCCGGGACGGCCTTTCTTTAGCTCTGGAAACACCATATATTTT. It codes for CASSWTPGRPFFSSGNTIYF.

The J gene is TRBJ1-1, the V gene TRBV10-3; D unclear. CDR1 is ENHRY, CDR2 SYGVKD, per germline. This CDR3 spans 12 amino acids. Trimming cost V 3 bases and J 5 bases, with 7 bases left between them. CDR3 DNA: TGTGCCATCAGTGAACAGTTAACTGAAGCTTTCTTT. Its protein is CAISEQLTEAFF.

Concerning this clonotype itself: This CDR3 is missing its conserved last phenylalanine or tryptophan, likely due to a read error. The chain links TRBV10-3 to TRBJ2-3; 8 bases line up with TRBD2. Germline V gives CDR1 ENHRY, CDR2 SYGVKD. V lost 4 bases and J lost 4; bases outside the gene matches: 7. This CDR3 is 15 amino acids long. CDR3 protein: CAISGRGGLPDTQYL. The CDR3 DNA reads TGTGCCATCAGTGGCCGGGGGGGCTTACCAGATACGCAGTATCTT.

This clonotype was observed a few times. The genes are TRBV25-1 and TRBJ2-5; no firm D call. The CDR3 runs to 13 residues. From germline, CDR1 is MGHDK and CDR2 SYGVNS. V lost 2 bases to trimming and J lost 5 bases, with 9 bases between them. The CDR3 protein is CASSEGVVETQYF. CDR3 DNA: TGTGCCAGCAGTGAAGGGGTCGTGGAGACCCAGTACTTC.

This chain uses TRBV7-6 with TRBJ2-1; 7 positions agree with TRBD1. V trimming: 2 bases; J trimming: 3 bases; junction bases outside the gene matches: 1. Germline V gene sequence: CDR1 SGHVS, CDR2 FNYEAQ. The CDR3 covers 14 residues. The CDR3, as DNA: TGTGCCAGCAGCTTAACAGGGGTCTACAATGAGCAGTTCTTC. It is translated as CASSLTGVYNEQFF.

This sequence joins TRBV19 and TRBJ2-7; D is possibly TRBD1 or TRBD2 (6 bases each). The CDR3 spans 14 residues. The V and J ends lost 7 bases and 4 bases respectively, with 17 bases between them. In germline, CDR1 is LNHDA, CDR2 SQIVND (reference sequence). The CDR3 DNA reads as TGTGCCAGTAATCCGGGGGCTGGAGGGTACGAGCAGTACTTC. Its translation: CASNPGAGGYEQYF.

The table lists this clonotype with a few counts. The chain carries TRBV12-5 and TRBJ1-5; perhaps TRBD1 as D (6 bases). This CDR3 spans 16 amino acids. V lost 7 bases and J lost 1, with 17 bases in between. Germline V gene sequence: CDR1 LGHNT, CDR2 FRNRAP. The CDR3 DNA follows: TGTGCTAGTGTTTCGGTGGGGGGGCTAAGCAATCAGCCCCAGCATTTT. Amino acid sequence: CASVSVGGLSNQPQHF.

The sample holds one count of this clonotype. J is TRBJ2-7 and V is TRBV27; 8 nucleotides agree with TRBD1. Trimming cost V 2 bases and J 7 bases; bases outside gene matches: 7. The CDR3 is 14 residues long. CDR1 and CDR2 (germline): MNHEY, SMNVEV (reference sequence). CDR3 DNA: TGTGCCAGCAGTTTAGGACAGGGTGTCTGGGAGCAGTACTTC. Its protein product is CASSLGQGVWEQYF.

The V gene is TRBV6-1, the J gene TRBJ1-1; D not resolved. The V end was cut by 3 bases, the J end by 1 base, with 0 bases between. CDR3 length: 11 amino acids. Per the germline V gene, CDR1 is MNHNS and CDR2 is SASEGT. CDR3 sequence reads: CASSENTEAFF. CDR3 DNA sequence: TGTGCCAGCAGTGAGAACACTGAAGCTTTCTTT.

This sequence joins TRBV6-2 or TRBV6-3 and TRBJ2-7; D is perhaps TRBD1 (5 bases). The CDR3 has 14 amino acids. V lost 3 bases and J lost 6, with 15 bases in between. Germline CDR1 and CDR2: MNHEY and SVGEGT. The DNA of the CDR3 is TGTGCCAGCAGTTATCCAGTAGCTCAGGGCGAGCAGTACTTC. It yields the protein CASSYPVAQGEQYF.

The V and J genes are TRBV7-9 and TRBJ2-7; D might be TRBD1 (5 bases). V lost 5 bases, J lost 0 bases, and 11 bases lay in between. The CDR3 spans 14 residues. Germline V gene sequence: CDR1 SEHNR, CDR2 FQNEAQ (reference sequence). CDR3 nucleotide sequence: TGTGCCAGCAGCCCGGTCCAGGGCTCCTACGAGCAGTACTTC. It codes for CASSPVQGSYEQYF.